This T cell receptor (beta chain) was documented in a study of a mutant IDH1 vaccine in newly diagnosed glioma. Overall study context: Treatment recipients were roughly 62% male and about 40% female, and their mean age was approximately 43 years. Most had both radiotherapy and temozolomide beforehand; others had only one.

Time point denoted: baseline, week 1 (first vaccination visit). The treatment: pre-vaccination baseline after standard-of-care therapy. Some clones are missing from TCRdb's copy, which holds only in-frame ones; the method was immunoSEQ multiplex PCR. The repertoire consists of tens of thousands of clones, with 65% to 80% occurring once and the leading ten covering roughly 1.9%. This CDR3 is built from 13 residues. V was cut by 3 bases and J by 7 bases, with 9 bases left in between. Germline V gives CDR1 KGHSH, CDR2 LQKENI. The specimen was PBMCs, collected from a glioma patient treated with radiotherapy, temozolomide or both. This rearrangement joins TRBV18 to TRBJ2-2; D remains unclear. The receptor's source is a woman between 35 and 50 years old with glioma. The CDR3 sequence: CASSPVPIGELFF. Written as DNA, the CDR3 is TGTGCCAGCTCACCCGTCCCGATCGGGGAGCTGTTTTTT.